This TCR beta chain is drawn from a study of cytomegalovirus exposure and HLA in healthy donors. Whole-study findings and limits: HLA alleles were associated with 15,000 to 20,000 TCR beta sequences in a later analysis at 0.05 false discovery rate. Rarity held for most TCR sequences, but there were some public TCRs that occurred in many donors.

To note about this clone: Its antigen is unidentified.

With 2 bases removed from V and 4 bases from J, the gap between germline ends came to 10 bases. The CDR3 contains 14 residues. The germline V gene has CDR1 SGHTS and CDR2 YDEGEE. Both 60 Vbeta primers and 13 Jbeta primers went into the PCR. Data came from immunoSEQ multiplex PCR; TCRdb stores just in-frame clones and leaves some out. The sample holds fewer than 110,000 clones, 65% to 85% seen once. The sequenced material came from PBMCs. The receptor was derived from a man between 18 and 35 years old in good health and CMV-seronegative. This rearrangement joins TRBV5-8 to TRBJ1-5; TRBD1 might be the D (5 bases). CDR3 nucleotides: TGTGCCAGCAGCTTTGGGGGGTGGAATCAGCCCCAGCATTTT. It specifies CASSFGGWNQPQHF.